These T cell receptor beta chains were read from a single sample in a study of naive and memory T cell subsets. A single record per CDR3 protein comes from TCRdb applying MiXCR to the UMI-ligation and nested PCR reads. This sample has about 140,000 distinct CDR3 sequences; approximately 18% occur once, and the top ten carry 0.6% to 0.8%. Material: naive CD8+ T cells from blood. All receptors derive from a human donor in good health. Each CDR3 is given without its conserved first and last residue.

>TRBJ2-7|TRBV20-1
SARDPGTETYEQY
>TRBJ1-4|TRBV5-1
ASSLDGRSFNEKLF
>TRBJ1-4|TRBV29-1
SVGDRGITNEKLF
>TRBJ1-2|TRBV6-5
ASTNRDNYGYT
>TRBJ2-3|TRBV20-1
SAIGTSEYTDTQY
>TRBJ2-7|TRBV30
AWSVLGRGLEEQY
>TRBJ2-1|TRBV6-2/TRBV6-3
ASSSSLLDEQF
>TRBJ2-1|TRBV9
ASSVEGDEQF
>TRBJ2-1|TRBV28
ASGGSTYNEQF
>TRBJ2-2|TRBV28
ASSFNLANTGELF
>TRBJ1-2|TRBV6-1
ASSDEWTGNYGYT
>TRBJ2-1|TRBV2
ASSEGVSYNEQF
>TRBJ2-3|TRBV2
ASRGRLAGLTDTQY
>TRBJ2-1|TRBV2
ASSDWDSYNEQF
>TRBJ2-7|TRBV15
ATSSASAYEQY
>TRBJ2-1|TRBV9
ASSGRTSGSDYNEQF
>TRBJ2-3|TRBV7-6
ASSSSPGGTQY
>TRBJ1-2|TRBV6-5
ASRQGQSNYGYT
>TRBJ2-7|TRBV5-4
ASSFPATGQSYEQY
>TRBJ2-1|TRBV4-3
ASSHSRLAGHYEQF
>TRBJ2-7|TRBV29-1
SGYDRGYEQY
>TRBJ1-4|TRBV28
ASFRGSDEKLF
>TRBJ2-3|TRBV7-6
ASSLRSRVVTDTQY
>TRBJ2-1|TRBV6-1
ASRSTSGKSYNEQF
>TRBJ2-1|TRBV19
ASSIRSSGTYNEQF
>TRBJ2-7|TRBV27
ASMNPRRYYEQY
>TRBJ2-1|TRBV20-1
SASVPNEQF
>TRBJ2-3|TRBV28
ASSLEGTSIDTQY
>TRBJ2-7|TRBV20-1
SAEKPSGRLGEQY
>TRBJ2-5|TRBV29-1
SVWGAGVKETQY
>TRBJ2-2|TRBV7-7
ASSLALSGLGAGELF
>TRBJ2-1|TRBV15
ATSSTSYNEQF
>TRBJ1-5|TRBV7-9
ASSLDGGARYQPQH
>TRBJ2-5|TRBV25-1
ASALGGQETQY
>TRBJ2-7|TRBV2
ASDFPEGNEQY
>TRBJ2-7|TRBV7-2
ASSLSDFPYEQY
>TRBJ2-5|TRBV6-2/TRBV6-3
ASSLLAVIQETQY
>TRBJ2-7|TRBV4-1
ASSQVGEQY
>TRBJ2-1|TRBV20-1
SARATSGVYNEQF
>TRBJ2-1|TRBV10-2
ASSETSRNEQF